The next 15 T cell receptor beta chains were all read from a single sample in a study of T cell repertoires in cytomegalovirus infection. TCRdb processed the reads anew with MiXCR; each CDR3 protein has one entry. The sample lists approximately 500,000 distinct CDR3 sequences; 16% were seen once. Sequences were obtained from CD8+ T cells from PBMCs. The source of these receptors is a human donor in good health (CMV status not recorded). Some clones in this sample may be carry-over from other donors' samples.

Regarding this clonotype: A read error is possible here, since a much larger clone lies one base away. This chain links TRBV28 with TRBJ1-2; D is ambiguous. The CDR3 totals 16 residues. Between the trimmed V and J ends, which lost 1 base and 4 bases, there was a span of 16 bases. CDR1 and CDR2 (germline): MDHEN, SYDVKM. The CDR3 DNA follows: TGTGCCAGCAGTTTATTAATCAAGGCAGTTGTCTATGGCTACACCTTC. Residues: CASSLLIKAVVYGYTF.

This clonotype has just a few counts. This chain connects TRBV13 to TRBJ2-1, with D possibly TRBD1 on 8 matching bases. V was clipped by 4 bases and J by 6 bases, with 19 bases between them. Germline values: CDR1 PRHDT, CDR2 FYEKMQ (reference sequence). The CDR3 loop spans 16 amino acids. CDR3 in amino acids: CASSSLGGTGRNEQFF. The CDR3 DNA reads as TGTGCCAGCAGCTCCCTGGGGGGGACAGGACGCAATGAGCAGTTCTTC. Based on the CDR3 plus reference TRBV13 and TRBJ2-1, the full variable domain is AAGVIQSPRHLIKEKRETATLKCYPIPRHDTVYWYQQGPGQDPQFLISFYEKMQSDKGSIPDRFSAQQFSDYHSELNMSSLELGDSALYFCASSSLGGTGRNEQFFGPGTRLTVL.

This clonotype has more than one count but fewer than ten. The rearrangement links TRBV4-1 to TRBJ2-1; D tentatively reads TRBD1 or TRBD2 (5 bases each). The V end was cut by 2 bases, the J end by 6 bases, with 14 bases between. This CDR3 is 15 amino acids long. CDR1 is MGHRA and CDR2 is YSYEKL in the germline V gene. Here the CDR3 DNA reads TGCGCCAGCAGCCAATTGCATGGGGGTATCAATGAGCAGTTCTTC. It specifies CASSQLHGGINEQFF.

The chain carries TRBV27 and TRBJ1-2; no reliable D call. Germline CDR1 MNHEY, CDR2 SMNVEV (reference sequence). This CDR3 region has 13 residues. Deletions cut 0 bases from V and 10 bases from J, with 12 bases between. CDR3 residues: CASSLSLGLNYTF. The CDR3 nucleotides are TGTGCCAGCAGTTTATCACTGGGTTTGAACTACACCTTC.

This clonotype came up many times. The genes are TRBV7-2 and TRBJ1-1, with a weak D call TRBD1 (5 bases). Germline CDR1 and CDR2: SGHTA and FQGNSA. This CDR3 spans 13 amino acids. The ends were cut back, 3 bases at V and 6 bases at J, with 11 bases in the middle. This chain's CDR3 is CASSFGGASEAFF. For the CDR3, the DNA is TGTGCCAGCAGCTTCGGAGGGGCGTCTGAAGCTTTCTTT.

This clonotype was recorded many times. The V and J genes are TRBV28 and TRBJ1-1; D is uncertain. V lost 8 bases to trimming and J lost 5 bases, with 9 bases between them. From germline, CDR1 is MDHEN and CDR2 SYDVKM. The CDR3 is made up of 11 amino acids. CDR3 bases: TGTGCCAGCGGTATGGGGACTGAAGCTTTCTTT. Translating it yields CASGMGTEAFF. Using reference TRBV28 and TRBJ1-1 for the parts outside the CDR3, the full variable domain is DVKVTQSSRYLVKRTGEKVFLECVQDMDHENMFWYRQDPGLGLRLIYFSYDVKMKEKGDIPEGYSVSREKKERFSLILESASTNQTSMYLCASGMGTEAFFGQGTRLTVV.

This clonotype was seen more than once but under ten times. The chain couples TRBV14 to TRBJ2-2; D is possibly TRBD1 or TRBD2 (5 bases each). V was trimmed by 5 bases and J by 4 bases, leaving 11 bases between them. Germline lookup yields CDR1 SGHDN and CDR2 FVKESK. The CDR3 is made up of 14 amino acids. Written as DNA, the CDR3 is TGTGCCAGCAGCGGGGACGGGCCCACCGGGGAGCTGTTTTTT. It yields the protein CASSGDGPTGELFF.

Concerning this clonotype: Since a much larger clone is just one base distant, this may be a read error. V is TRBV11-2 and J is TRBJ2-3; TRBD2 aligns across 13 bases. The length of the CDR3 is 16 residues. CDR1 is SGHAT, CDR2 FQNNGV, per germline. The CDR3 protein is CASSLRGLAGADTQCF. The CDR3 DNA reads TGTGCCAGCAGCCTTAGAGGACTAGCGGGAGCAGATACGCAGTGTTTT.

This clonotype occurred a few times. The chain carries TRBV4-2 and TRBJ2-1; TRBD2 matches at 9 bases. Germline V CDR1 and CDR2: LGHNA, YNFKEQ. CDR3 length equals 16 residues. V trimming: 5 bases; J trimming: 4 bases; junction bases outside the gene matches: 9. The CDR3: CASSVTGGRAYNEQFF. In DNA, the CDR3 is TGTGCCAGCAGCGTCACTGGCGGGAGGGCTTACAATGAGCAGTTCTTC.

This chain links TRBV27 with TRBJ1-5; D might be TRBD1 (5 bases). The ends were cut back, 5 bases at V and 0 bases at J, with 8 bases in the middle. Germline V gives CDR1 MNHEY, CDR2 SMNVEV (reference sequence). The CDR3 sequence is 14 residues long. CDR3 protein: CASSVGTSNQPQHF. CDR3 nucleotides: TGTGCCAGCAGTGTAGGGACTAGCAATCAGCCCCAGCATTTT.

This rearrangement joins TRBV27 to TRBJ2-5, with D possibly TRBD2 on 5 matching bases. CDR1 and CDR2 (germline): MNHEY, SMNVEV (reference sequence). The germline V and J ends were trimmed by 2 bases and 4 bases, with 8 bases remaining between them. This CDR3 spans 13 amino acids. Here the CDR3 reads CASSLTSRETQYF. The CDR3 DNA reads TGTGCCAGCAGTTTAACTAGTCGAGAGACCCAGTACTTC.

This clonotype has just a few counts. A much larger clone lies a single base off, so this may be a read error. The chain links TRBV12-5 to TRBJ2-7; D not certain. CDR1 LGHNT and CDR2 FRNRAP come from the germline V gene. Trimming took 8 bases from V and 4 from J, leaving 18 bases between them. The CDR3 spans 14 residues. DNA for the CDR3: TGTGCTAGTTCCCCATCCTCCCCCGGGTACGAGCAGTACTTC. This encodes CASSPSSPGYEQYF.

This clonotype was recorded a few times. The rearrangement joins TRBV4-2 to TRBJ2-5; 9 positions agree with TRBD1. The CDR3 spans 15 residues. Trimming at V came to 5 bases and at J to 2 bases, leaving 6 bases not matched to a gene. Germline V gene data show CDR1 as LGHNA and CDR2 as YNFKEQ. Here the CDR3 reads CASSTRTGVQETQYF. CDR3 sequence (DNA): TGTGCCAGCAGCACCCGGACAGGGGTGCAAGAGACCCAGTACTTC.

The J gene is TRBJ2-7, the V gene TRBV27; 8 nucleotides agree with TRBD1. This CDR3 has 14 residues. Germline CDR1 and CDR2: MNHEY and SMNVEV (reference sequence). V dropped 5 bases and J dropped 3; count of bases not matched to a gene: 6. The CDR3: CASSPRTGRYEQYF. The CDR3 DNA reads as TGTGCCAGCAGTCCACGGACAGGGCGCTACGAGCAGTACTTC.

In its sample, this clonotype was seen many times. The chain recombines TRBV7-8 with TRBJ2-7; D remains ambiguous. V was shortened by 2 bases and J by 2 bases, with 13 bases between the two germline ends. The CDR3 has 15 amino acids. From germline, CDR1 is SGHVS and CDR2 FQNEAQ. The CDR3 DNA reads TGTGCCAGCAGCTTACAACGCACCCGAACCTACGAGCAGTACTTC. Protein sequence: CASSLQRTRTYEQYF. Supplemented by reference TRBV7-8 and TRBJ2-7, the full variable domain reads GAGVSQSPRYKVAKRGQDVALRCDPISGHVSLFWYQQALGQGPEFLTYFQNEAQLDKSGLPSDRFFAERPEGSVSTLKIQRTQQEDSAVYLCASSLQRTRTYEQYFGPGTRLTVT.